The clone carrying this TCR beta chain was observed at least ten times. The CDR3 consists of 19 residues. Germline V gene sequence: CDR1 MNHNS, CDR2 SASEGT. J lost 2 bases, V lost 5 bases, and 15 bases had no gene match. The data are from a study of regulatory T cells in long-lasting Graves disease. CDR3-region Arm-PCR and iRepertoire HTBI primers produced the TCR beta libraries. TCRdb reprocessed the multiplex PCR reads with MiXCR, giving one entry per CDR3 protein. The sample has approximately 210,000 distinct CDR3 sequences, around 16% seen once; the top ten hold 22%. Time point defined: newly diagnosed GD, antithyroid drugs for less than 3 months. After RNA was extracted from PBMCs, the TCR library was made from it.

The source material was peripheral blood mononuclear cells (PBMCs), sampled at new diagnosis, from a patient treated with antithyroid drugs. This chain connects TRBV6-1 to TRBJ2-3, with 11 bases identical to TRBD2. This sequence originates from a female donor with Graves disease. The DNA for the CDR3 is TGTGCCAGCAGTAGCCTAACCCGCACTAGCGGGAGTCCCACAGATACGCAGTATTTT. Translated, it gives CASSSLTRTSGSPTDTQYF.